The TCR beta chain under discussion was sequenced for a study of blood T cells in healthy people across ages. A second PCR, run for roughly 7 to 12 cycles, used a sample-barcoded 5' primer plus a J-beta primer mix. MiXCR, run by TCRdb on the 5' RACE reads, gives a single entry per CDR3 protein. The sample includes 600,000 to 850,000 distinct CDR3 sequences, just under 25% seen only once; the top ten take 9.4%. J was trimmed by 9 bases and V by 5 bases; bases with no gene match: 15. CDR3 length: 14 amino acids. The germline gives CDR1 SQVTM, CDR2 ANQGSEA. This clonotype was seen a handful of times. The same sample was also studied in work on T cells of mothers and their children.

The J gene is TRBJ2-7, the V gene TRBV29-1, with TRBD2 matching over 8 bases. The sequenced material came from blood. The receptor's source is a boy between 10 and 17 years old in good health. CDR3 sequence (DNA): TGCAGCGTTACTACTAGCGGAGGGCCCTCAGGGCAGTACTTC. Protein: CSVTTSGGPSGQYF.